This is a list of T cell receptor beta chains from one sample in a study of OX40 agonist ivuxolimab in advanced cancers. Profiled with immunoSEQ multiplex PCR; TCRdb holds only in-frame clones, not every one. The sample lists 90,000 to 100,000 clones, 70% to 90% occurring once. Source: CD4+ or CD8+ T cells sorted from blood, taken in a trial of the OX40 agonist ivuxolimab. The receptors here all came from an adult with an advanced solid tumor such as melanoma, head and neck, liver or kidney cancer. The CDR3 runs from the conserved cysteine through the conserved F or W. The D gene is left open where the match is weak. The size field is filled for only some rows; it gives once, few, many or a size class.

abundance | j_gene | d_gene | v_gene | CDR3nt | CDR3aa
NA | TRBJ2-7 | NA | TRBV18 | TGTGCCAGCTCACCAGGACCCTCCTACGAGCAGTACTTC | CASSPGPSYEQYF
NA | TRBJ2-3 | NA | TRBV10-1 | TGCGCCAGCAGCGGCGGGGCTAGCACAGATACGCAGTATTTT | CASSGGASTDTQYF
NA | TRBJ2-2 | NA | TRBV18 | TGTGCCAGCTCACCGGACAGCCCGACTGGCGGGGAGCTGTTTTTT | CASSPDSPTGGELFF
few | TRBJ1-1 | NA | TRBV9 | TGTGCCAGCAGCTCTCCATTAGGCCGGGACGGGACTGAAGCTTTCTTT | CASSSPLGRDGTEAFF
few | TRBJ2-7 | TRBD2 | TRBV14 | TGTGCCAGCAGCCTCACCGGGACTAGCGGGAGACCGTACTTC | CASSLTGTSGRPYF
NA | TRBJ2-7 | NA | TRBV6-5 | TGTGCCAGCAGTCTCCCGGGCTACGAGCAGTACTTC | CASSLPGYEQYF
NA | TRBJ2-1 | TRBD1 | TRBV5-1 | TGCGCCAGCAGCTTACAGGGGAATGAGCAGTTCTTC | CASSLQGNEQFF
NA | TRBJ2-1 | TRBD2 | TRBV19 | TGTGCCAGTAGTACTACCCCTTATCCCCTAGCGGGAGATAATGAGCAGTTCTTC | CASSTTPYPLAGDNEQFF
NA | TRBJ2-7 | NA | TRBV27 | TGTGCCAGCAGCCGGGGATTCGAGCAGTACTTC | CASSRGFEQYF
NA | TRBJ1-1 | NA | TRBV27 | TGTGCCAGCAGTTTATCAAGAAATCAGGGGCCCAACACTGAAGCTTTCTTT | CASSLSRNQGPNTEAFF
NA | TRBJ2-7 | NA | TRBV7-8 | TGTGCCAGCAGCTTAGCCGGCAGGGTCGAAAACGAGCAGTACTTC | CASSLAGRVENEQYF
NA | TRBJ1-1 | NA | TRBV6-5 | TGTGCCAGCAGCAACCCAGGGGATAGTGAAGCTTTCTTT | CASSNPGDSEAFF
NA | TRBJ2-7 | NA | TRBV6-5 | TGTGCCAGCAGTAAAAGGGTCGAGGGCTACGAGCAGTACTTC | CASSKRVEGYEQYF
NA | TRBJ2-7 | TRBD1 | TRBV11-3 | TGTGCCAGCAGCTTTTTTGGGACAGGCGCGTACGAGCAGTACTTC | CASSFFGTGAYEQYF
NA | TRBJ1-4 | NA | TRBV10-3 | TGTGCCATCAGTGGTAACTTGTGGGAAAAACTGTTTTTT | CAISGNLWEKLFF
NA | TRBJ2-2 | NA | TRBV18 | TGTGCCAGCTCACCACCGGGTTGGGAAACCACCGGGGAGCTGTTTTTT | CASSPPGWETTGELFF
few | TRBJ2-2 | NA | TRBV5-1 | TGCGCCAGCAGACTAGCCGGATACACCGGGGAGCTGTTTTTT | CASRLAGYTGELFF
NA | TRBJ2-1 | NA | TRBV7-9 | TGTGCCAGCAGCTTACCAGGGGCACTTGAGCAGTTCTTC | CASSLPGALEQFF
NA | TRBJ2-7 | TRBD1 | TRBV28 | TGTGCCAGCATCCGCCGAGGACAGGGGCCCTACGAGCAGTACTTC | CASIRRGQGPYEQYF
NA | TRBJ2-1 | TRBD1 | TRBV5-8 | TGTGCCAGCAGCTTGCAGGGGGCCACCTACAATGAGCAGTTCTTC | CASSLQGATYNEQFF
NA | TRBJ2-2 | TRBD2 | TRBV7-2 | TGTGCCAGCAGCTTAGTAGCGGGAGCGGACACCGGGGAGCTGTTTTTT | CASSLVAGADTGELFF
NA | TRBJ2-1 | TRBD2 | TRBV5-1 | TGCGCCAGCGGAGAAAAGCGGGAGCGTGATGAGCAGTTCTTC | CASGEKRERDEQFF
NA | TRBJ2-7 | TRBD2 | TRBV6-5 | TGTGCCAGCAGCTCCTGGACTAGCGGAGCGGGCGAGCAGTACTTC | CASSSWTSGAGEQYF
NA | TRBJ1-5 | TRBD1 | TRBV28 | TGTGCCAGCACACGGGGGACAGGATATAATCAGCCCCAGCATTTT | CASTRGTGYNQPQHF
NA | TRBJ2-1 | NA | TRBV11-2 | TGTGCCAGCAGCCCCGGGTCCGCACGTAATGAGCAGTTCTTC | CASSPGSARNEQFF
many | TRBJ1-2 | TRBD1 | TRBV7-2 | TGTGCCAGCAGCTCCTCTCAACAGGGGGCGTACTATGGCTACACCTTC | CASSSSQQGAYYGYTF
NA | TRBJ2-3 | NA | TRBV28 | TGTGCCAGCATCGATAGGGTCGCAGATACGCAGTATTTT | CASIDRVADTQYF
NA | TRBJ2-2 | NA | TRBV9 | TGTGCCAGCAGCGTAGGGGGGGACACCGGGGAGCTGTTTTTT | CASSVGGDTGELFF
NA | TRBJ1-1 | NA | TRBV7-9 | TGTGCCAGCAGTCAGCACGGTGAAGCTTTCTTT | CASSQHGEAFF
NA | TRBJ2-7 | TRBD2 | TRBV5-4 | TGTGCCAGCAGAAGGACTAGCGGAGCCAACGAGCAGTACTTC | CASRRTSGANEQYF
NA | TRBJ2-1 | NA | TRBV6-1 | TGTGCCAGCAGTGATTGGGGTCCAGCGGTGGATGAGCAGTTCTTC | CASSDWGPAVDEQFF
few | TRBJ2-3 | TRBD2 | TRBV7-9 | TGTGCCAGCAGCGAGATACTAGCGGGAGGGACAACAGATACGCAGTATTTT | CASSEILAGGTTDTQYF
NA | TRBJ1-5 | TRBD1 | TRBV19 | TGTGCCAGTAGACTCCGGGACAGGGGGGGACAGCCCCAGCATTTT | CASRLRDRGGQPQHF
once | TRBJ1-6 | NA | TRBV5-4 | TGTGCCAGCAGCTTGGGAGGGCAGTTCGATTCACCCCTCCACTTT | CASSLGGQFDSPLHF
once | TRBJ2-2 | NA | TRBV7-2 | TGTGCCAGCAGCTTAGGGGCAGGAGCCACCGGGGAGCTGTTTTTT | CASSLGAGATGELFF